This T cell receptor beta chain stems from a study of Ad26.COV2.S vaccination and SARS-CoV-2 variants (dated by TCRdb to the early 2020s). For context, the study as a whole: Donors in the vaccine arm were drawn from COV1001, a multicentre, randomized, double-blind, placebo-controlled phase I-IIa trial testing Ad26.COV2.S in healthy adults. Throughout the experiments and outcome assessment, investigators stayed blinded to trial group allocation. Sequencing of the TCRbeta repertoire served to evaluate the specificity and breadth of SARS-CoV-2-reactive T cell receptors following Ad26.COV2.S vaccination. The TCR-sequenced set comprised about 30 samples: around 20 Ad26.COV2.S vaccine recipients, 5 placebo recipients and 8 SARS-CoV-2 convalescent individuals. Ad26.COV2.S was administered intramuscularly at 5 x 10^10 or 1 x 10^11 viral particles, either as a single shot or as two shots given 56 days apart. Participants in the trial were split at random into five groups of five each, receiving low-dose or high-dose Ad26.COV2.S once or twice, or else placebo on both occasions. Broad study findings and their caveats: Comparable non-spike TCR breadth was observed between vaccine and placebo recipients, consistent with only spike being contained in the vaccine. Compared with placebo recipients, Ad26.COV2.S recipients showed higher spike-specific TCR breadth (P = 0.0014). The study was not powered for comparison of responses between vaccine doses or regimens. It was noted by the authors that total T cell responses may have been underestimated by the TCR breadth and depth analyses. After vaccination, substantial breadth of spike-specific CD8+ and CD4+ T cell responses was reported.

Sample treatment or condition, as interpreted from the label and publication: around 19 received Ad26.COV2.S at low or high dose, single or two shots; about 5 received placebo; per-sample allocation not given. Repertoires of vaccine and placebo recipients were sequenced from samples taken on day 63 after the first injection. Between 29 July and 7 August 2020, Cohort 1b enrolled 25 adults aged 18-55 years at one site in Boston, USA. Ad26.COV2.S was a replication-incompetent adenovirus type 26 vector that expressed a prefusion-stabilized SARS-CoV-2 spike protein derived from the original Wuhan strain. Its CDR3 holds 15 amino acids, cysteine through phenylalanine. This entry keeps only the CDR3 DNA: 45 bases, framed from base 1. CDR1 and CDR2, per the germline V gene, are MDHEN and SYDVKM. The germline ends are 12 bases apart after V is trimmed by 5 bases and J by 0 bases. The immunoSEQ Assay was the method used to sequence TCRbeta CDR3 regions. After extraction, genomic DNA underwent amplification by bias-controlled multiplex PCR, followed by high-throughput sequencing. The authors' pipeline ran thus. Collapsing and filtering of sequences were performed to quantify the absolute abundance of each unique TCRbeta CDR3 region. T cell fraction was estimated by normalization of TCRbeta template counts to usable DNA, with usable DNA being measured through amplification of reference genes present in all nucleated cells. Repertoire TCRs were annotated as SARS-CoV-2-specific when V gene, CDR3 amino acid sequence and J gene were exactly matched to a known reactive TCR set. MIRA supplied the reference SARS-CoV-2 TCR set, which was filtered for enrichment in COVID-19-positive ImmuneCODE repertoires so that public or cross-reactive TCRs were removed. Using the MIRA antigens, annotated TCRs were further analysed by specific ORF or by position within an ORF. Breadth was defined as the number of annotated unique rearrangements divided by the total number of unique productive rearrangements, and depth was defined as the summed frequency of the annotated unique rearrangements. Group comparisons of TCR breadth used two-sided Wilcoxon rank-sum tests. As stored in TCRdb, this immuneACCESS dataset retains in-frame rearrangements with V and J assigned. A fraction of the clones does not appear; measured against another copy, unresolved V genes explain less than half of the discrepancy, and the remainder lacks a known reason. V, J and clone size were drawn from that table, and D and trimming were deduced from the DNA. The sample table contains 430,000 or so clones; only one count was recorded for roughly 89% of them. About 2.5% of the sample is held by the ten biggest clonotypes.

Note on this clone: No cognate antigen has been identified for it. No quality values exist for individual bases; no much larger clone is one base distant.

This receptor was identified in a person aged 18 to 59 who received the Ad26.COV2.S COVID-19 vaccine or a placebo. The V gene is TRBV28 and the J gene is TRBJ2-3; no confident D gene assignment can be made. Sample: peripheral blood, taken in a trial of Ad26.COV2.S vaccine versus placebo. The CDR3 region has the sequence CASSPWSGSTDTQYF. Read as DNA, the sequence is TGTGCCAGCAGTCCCTGGTCCGGTAGCACAGATACGCAGTATTTT.